The T cell receptor beta chain under discussion was sequenced for a study of shared clonotypes between healthy human individuals. There are 14 residues in the CDR3. The germline gives CDR1 SGHTA, CDR2 FQGTGA. Trimming removed 3 bases from V and 5 bases from J; junction bases left unmatched: 2. Assay used: immunoSEQ multiplex PCR; TCRdb lists only in-frame clones, some missing. This sample has about a million clones, with 70% to 85% found just once. This clone was observed a handful of times. The clonotype was recovered from a man younger than 35 in good health. Some clones in this sample may be carry-over from other donors' samples. V gene TRBV7-3 combines with J gene TRBJ2-1; TRBD2 matches 9 bases. Sample: memory CD4+ T cells from PBMCs. Subset reported: CD45RA-negative fraction. The CDR3 DNA reads TGTGCCAGCAGCTTTAGCGGGAGAGACAATGAGCAGTTCTTC. Its translation: CASSFSGRDNEQFF. The entire variable domain, with the rest obtained from reference TRBV7-3 and TRBJ2-1, is as follows: GAGVSQTPSNKVTEKGKYVELRCDPISGHTALYWYRQSLGQGPEFLIYFQGTGAADDSGLPNDRFFAVRPEGSVSTLKIQRTERGDSAVYLCASSFSGRDNEQFFGPGTRLTVL.